Below are 10 T cell receptor beta chains sequenced from a single sample in a study of T cell responses to AZD1222 COVID-19 vaccine. Libraries were prepared by immunoSEQ multiplex PCR; TCRdb keeps only in-frame clonotypes and omits some of them. The table records about 260,000 clones, approximately 95% of them present only once. The sequencing here drew on peripheral blood, taken on day 0 of AZD1222 vaccination. These receptor sequences come from an adult in good health.

The V call is TRBV11-1, the J call TRBJ1-1, with TRBD1 matching 7 bases. The V gene's germline CDR1 is SGHAT and CDR2 FQDESV (reference sequence). Trimming cost V 1 base and J 4 bases; bases outside gene matches: 6. The CDR3 is made up of 15 amino acids. The DNA for the CDR3 is TGTGCCAGCAGCTTAGGTGTACAGGGGAGCACTGAAGCTTTCTTT. Protein sequence: CASSLGVQGSTEAFF.

The chain has TRBV10-3 and TRBJ1-5; 8 bases match TRBD1. V trimming: 7 bases; J trimming: 7 bases; junction bases outside the gene matches: 6. This CDR3 region has 13 residues. Germline CDR1 and CDR2: ENHRY and SYGVKD. The CDR3 spells CAITGNRGQPQHF. The CDR3 DNA reads as TGTGCCATCACTGGGAACAGGGGGCAGCCCCAGCATTTT.

V gene TRBV5-1 combines with J gene TRBJ2-5; no clear D. Germline V gene lookup returns CDR1 SGHRS and CDR2 YFSETQ. The germline V and J ends were trimmed by 1 base and 5 bases, with 12 bases remaining between them. This CDR3 contains 14 residues. CDR3 DNA sequence: TGCGCCAGCAGCTTGTTAACTGGAGTGGAGACCCAGTACTTC. It translates to CASSLLTGVETQYF. The full variable domain, with the rest looked up from reference TRBV5-1 and TRBJ2-5, is KAGVTQTPRYLIKTRGQQVTLSCSPISGHRSVSWYQQTPGQGLQFLFEYFSETQRNKGNFPGRFSGRQFSNSRSEMNVSTLELGDSALYLCASSLLTGVETQYFGPGTRLLVL.

V usage is TRBV6-5 and J usage is TRBJ2-1; 7 nucleotides align to TRBD2. J gave up 2 bases and V 7 bases, and 2 bases lay outside the gene matches. The CDR3 spans 13 residues. Germline CDR1 MNHEY, CDR2 SVGAGI. For the CDR3, the DNA is TGTGCCAGCACAGGACTAGCCTACAATGAGCAGTTCTTC. It is translated as CASTGLAYNEQFF.

The V call is TRBV7-9, the J call TRBJ1-6; 11 bases agree with TRBD1. The CDR3 covers 17 residues. Trimming cost V 3 bases and J 9 bases; bases outside gene matches: 10. Germline V CDR1 and CDR2: SEHNR, FQNEAQ (reference sequence). CDR3 in DNA: TGTGCCAGCAGCTTGGGGGATCCGGGACAGGGGGGTTCACCCCTCCACTTT. It encodes CASSLGDPGQGGSPLHF.

The chain combines TRBV27 with TRBJ2-7, with D uncertain. CDR3 length: 14 amino acids. Between the trimmed V and J ends, which lost 6 bases and 7 bases, there was a span of 19 bases. CDR1 and CDR2 from the germline V gene are MNHEY and SMNVEV (reference sequence). CDR3 sequence reads: CASSSTAWTSEQYF. The CDR3 coding sequence is TGTGCCAGCAGCTCAACAGCGTGGACCTCTGAGCAGTACTTC.

The chain links TRBV7-9 to TRBJ2-1, with 15 bases that match TRBD2. Germline loops: CDR1 SEHNR, CDR2 FQNEAQ (reference sequence). Trimming at V came to 5 bases and at J to 3 bases, leaving 2 bases not matched to a gene. CDR3 length equals 16 residues. CDR3 bases: TGTGCCAGCAGCCGGACTAGCGGGAGGGACTACAATGAGCAGTTCTTC. Amino acids: CASSRTSGRDYNEQFF. The full variable domain, rest sourced from reference TRBV7-9 and TRBJ2-1, is DTGVSQNPRHKITKRGQNVTFRCDPISEHNRLYWYRQTLGQGPEFLTYFQNEAQLEKSRLLSDRFSAERPKGSFSTLEIQRTEQGDSAMYLCASSRTSGRDYNEQFFGPGTRLTVL.

The J gene is TRBJ1-6, the V gene TRBV2; D gene uncertain. CDR3 size: 13 residues. Germline assignment: CDR1 SNHLY and CDR2 FYNNEI. V was shortened by 8 bases and J by 5 bases, with 10 bases between the two germline ends. The CDR3: CASGSVDNSPLHF. The CDR3 DNA reads TGTGCCAGCGGATCCGTCGATAATTCACCCCTCCACTTT. The full variable domain, rest sourced from reference TRBV2 and TRBJ1-6, is EPEVTQTPSHQVTQMGQEVILRCVPISNHLYFYWYRQILGQKVEFLVSFYNNEISEKSEIFDDQFSVERPDGSNFTLKIRSTKLEDSAMYFCASGSVDNSPLHFGNGTRLTVT.

This chain connects TRBV7-3 to TRBJ2-5, with 15 bases matching TRBD2. Germline CDR1 is SGHTA and CDR2 is FQGTGA. V lost 5 bases, J lost 2 bases, and 6 bases stayed unmatched. This CDR3 is 17 amino acids long. The CDR3 here is CASSPGLAGGGQETQYF. CDR3 nucleotide sequence: TGTGCCAGCAGCCCAGGACTAGCGGGAGGGGGGCAAGAGACCCAGTACTTC.

CDR3 bases: TGTGCCAGCAGCGTAGATGTGGCAGGGGGCACTGAAGCTTTCTTT. This encodes CASSVDVAGGTEAFF. The V call is TRBV9, the J call TRBJ1-1; 7 bases are a match to TRBD1. The V and J ends lost 0 bases and 4 bases, in that order; junction bases with no gene match: 6. Germline CDR1 is SGDLS and CDR2 is YYNGEE. The CDR3 covers 15 residues.